What follows are 22 T cell receptor beta chains derived from one specimen sequenced in a study of Ad26.COV2.S vaccination and SARS-CoV-2 variants. The data were produced by immunoSEQ multiplex PCR, yet TCRdb's version contains in-frame clones alone and is incomplete. The sample contains around 400,000 clones, over 75% of which appear only once. Treatment denoted: around 19 received Ad26.COV2.S at low or high dose, single or two shots; 5 received placebo; per-sample allocation not given. Day 63 after the first vaccine or placebo injection was the time point for sampling. The input for sequencing was peripheral blood, taken in a trial of Ad26.COV2.S vaccine versus placebo. These receptor sequences come from a person aged 18-65 years who received the Ad26.COV2.S COVID-19 vaccine or a placebo.

This rearrangement joins TRBV28 to TRBJ1-5, with D hard to call. Germline-derived CDR1 and CDR2 are MDHEN and SYDVKM. The CDR3 totals 19 residues. V was shortened by 7 bases and J by 0 bases, with 25 bases between the two germline ends. The CDR3 bases are TGTGCCAGCACGGTACAATCGAATATCTTGCCAAATAGCAATCAGCCCCAGCATTTT. As protein: CASTVQSNILPNSNQPQHF. Looking up the rest from reference TRBV28 and TRBJ1-5 gives the full variable domain: DVKVTQSSRYLVKRTGEKVFLECVQDMDHENMFWYRQDPGLGLRLIYFSYDVKMKEKGDIPEGYSVSREKKERFSLILESASTNQTSMYLCASTVQSNILPNSNQPQHFGDGTRLSIL.

This clone has only one observation. The chain carries TRBV6-2 or TRBV6-3 and TRBJ1-5; D not certain. The CDR3 runs to 14 residues. V lost 6 bases and J 3 bases, leaving 12 bases between the germline ends. From germline, CDR1 is MNHEY and CDR2 SVGEGT. The CDR3 loop reads CASSPERLNQPQHF. As DNA, the CDR3 is TGTGCCAGCAGCCCCGAACGGCTCAATCAGCCCCAGCATTTT.

V usage is TRBV28 and J usage is TRBJ1-1; TRBD1 is a possible D gene (6 bases). The ends were cut back, 7 bases at V and 1 base at J, with 16 bases in the middle. The CDR3 has 15 amino acids. The germline V gene has CDR1 MDHEN and CDR2 SYDVKM. CDR3: CASMTFRGTNTEAFF. DNA of the CDR3: TGTGCCAGCATGACCTTTAGGGGGACGAACACTGAAGCTTTCTTT.

The chain combines TRBV5-4 with TRBJ1-1; possibly TRBD1 for D (6 bases). Trimming removed 4 bases from V and 5 bases from J, with 18 bases in between. CDR1 and CDR2 from the germline V gene are SGHNT and YYREEE (reference sequence). The CDR3 is 15 amino acids. The CDR3 protein is CASSPPGPTGTEAFF. In DNA, the CDR3 is TGTGCCAGCAGCCCACCCGGCCCCACAGGGACTGAAGCTTTCTTT.

J is TRBJ1-3 and V is TRBV13; the D is unclear. The V end was cut by 5 bases, the J end by 0 bases, with 11 bases between. In germline, CDR1 is PRHDT, CDR2 FYEKMQ (reference sequence). This CDR3 comprises 15 residues. The DNA for the CDR3 is TGTGCCAGCAGCCGCTATAGGGACTCTGGAAACACCATATATTTT. Encoded protein: CASSRYRDSGNTIYF.

The CDR3 DNA follows: TGTGCCAGCAGCTTGGGCTCCCCAGGGGCGGGCGAGCAGTACTTC. Translating it yields CASSLGSPGAGEQYF. The chain is built from TRBV7-6 and TRBJ2-7, with D maybe TRBD1 (6 bases). The ends were cut back, 3 bases at V and 6 bases at J, with 18 bases in the middle. Germline V gene data show CDR1 as SGHVS and CDR2 as FNYEAQ. CDR3 size: 15 residues.

The chain joins TRBV7-2 to TRBJ1-6; D is perhaps TRBD1 (5 bases). V was clipped by 1 base and J by 7 bases, with 8 bases between them. Germline values: CDR1 SGHTA, CDR2 FQGNSA. The CDR3 consists of 14 residues. The CDR3 nucleotides read TGTGCCAGCAGCTTAGGGGGGGACAATTCACCCCTCCACTTT. This gives the protein CASSLGGDNSPLHF.

In its sample, this clone was seen many times. The V and J genes are TRBV5-5 and TRBJ2-7; a possible D gene is TRBD2 (5 bases). Trimming shortened V by 0 bases and J by 1 base, and 11 bases separated the two germline ends. Germline CDR1 SGHKS, CDR2 YYEKEE (reference sequence). This CDR3 is built from 15 residues. The CDR3 region is CASSLGLATSYEQYF. In DNA, the CDR3 is TGTGCCAGCAGCTTGGGATTAGCGACGTCCTACGAGCAGTACTTC.

The gene calls are TRBV6-5 and TRBJ2-3; D is unclear. CDR3 length: 13 residues. V lost 2 bases, J lost 1 base, and 4 bases lay in between. The V gene's germline CDR1 is MNHEY and CDR2 SVGAGI. DNA of the CDR3: TGTGCCAGCAGTTACACCCGCACAGATACGCAGTATTTT. It is translated as CASSYTRTDTQYF.

The chain is built from TRBV6-1 and TRBJ2-2; either TRBD1 or TRBD2 may supply D (5 bases each). The CDR3 runs 18 residues. V lost 0 bases to trimming and J lost 2 bases, with 16 bases between them. Per germline, CDR1 MNHNS and CDR2 SASEGT. CDR3 sequence (DNA): TGTGCCAGCAGTGAAGCGCTTCGAGGGACGGTAAACACCGGGGAGCTGTTTTTT. The encoded protein is CASSEALRGTVNTGELFF.

The chain uses TRBV5-4 and TRBJ1-2; possible D gene TRBD1, 6 bases. The CDR3 totals 16 residues. Looked up from germline, CDR1 is SGHNT and CDR2 is YYREEE (reference sequence). Trimming removed 0 bases from V and 5 bases from J, with 17 bases in between. The chain's CDR3 is CASSLEGGSQIYGYTF. The CDR3 DNA sequence: TGTGCCAGCAGCTTGGAAGGGGGTAGCCAAATTTATGGCTACACCTTC.

V and J are TRBV27 and TRBJ2-3, with D perhaps matching TRBD1 (5 bases). V was clipped by 5 bases and J by 1 base, with 13 bases between them. The CDR3 is made up of 15 amino acids. Germline lookup yields CDR1 MNHEY and CDR2 SMNVEV (reference sequence). For the CDR3, the DNA is TGTGCCAGCAGTCCCCGGACATGGGGCACAGATACGCAGTATTTT. Protein product: CASSPRTWGTDTQYF.

The chain recombines TRBV5-1 with TRBJ2-1, with 10 bases aligning to TRBD1. This CDR3 comprises 19 residues. V dropped 7 bases and J dropped 2; count of bases not matched to a gene: 18. Germline CDR1 reads SGHRS; CDR2 reads YFSETQ. The CDR3 sequence: CASGQGGDVEGETYNEQFF. The CDR3 nucleotides read TGCGCCAGCGGACAGGGGGGAGACGTCGAAGGAGAAACCTACAATGAGCAGTTCTTC.

The chain joins TRBV5-4 to TRBJ2-7, with no clear D. The CDR3 runs to 13 residues. Trimming took 4 bases from V and 3 from J, leaving 11 bases between them. CDR1 is SGHNT and CDR2 is YYREEE in the germline V gene (reference sequence). The chain's CDR3 is CASSLGPDYEQYF. The CDR3 region has the DNA TGTGCCAGCAGCCTAGGACCGGACTACGAGCAGTACTTC.

This clone was picked up a small number of times. The rearrangement uses TRBV7-8 and TRBJ2-5; 8 nucleotides line up with TRBD1. Germline V CDR1 and CDR2: SGHVS, FQNEAQ. Trimming took 5 bases from V and 7 from J; bases not matched to a gene: 6. CDR3 size: 13 residues. The CDR3 region is CASSRTGLGTQYF. CDR3 coding DNA: TGTGCCAGCAGCCGGACAGGGCTGGGGACCCAGTACTTC.

This rearrangement joins TRBV6-1 to TRBJ2-1, with D possibly TRBD2 on 6 matching bases. CDR1 MNHNS and CDR2 SASEGT come from the germline V gene. V dropped 1 base and J dropped 0 bases, with 7 bases sitting between them. The CDR3 is made up of 15 amino acids. CDR3 nucleotides: TGTGCCAGCAGTGAAGGTAGCGGCTCCTACAATGAGCAGTTCTTC. Encoded protein: CASSEGSGSYNEQFF.

The V and J genes are TRBV28 and TRBJ1-4; 7 bases fit TRBD1. V trimming: 3 bases; J trimming: 5 bases; junction bases outside the gene matches: 9. This CDR3 spans 16 amino acids. In germline, CDR1 is MDHEN, CDR2 SYDVKM. The CDR3, as DNA: TGTGCCAGCAGTTTTTCACCGACAGGGATGAATGAAAAACTGTTTTTT. This encodes CASSFSPTGMNEKLFF. The full variable domain, rest sourced from reference TRBV28 and TRBJ1-4, is DVKVTQSSRYLVKRTGEKVFLECVQDMDHENMFWYRQDPGLGLRLIYFSYDVKMKEKGDIPEGYSVSREKKERFSLILESASTNQTSMYLCASSFSPTGMNEKLFFGSGTQLSVL.

This chain uses TRBV28 with TRBJ2-3; a weak D match, TRBD1 (5 bases). CDR3 length equals 14 residues. Germline V lookup: CDR1 MDHEN, CDR2 SYDVKM. V gave up 7 bases and J gave up 3 bases, with 14 bases separating them. CDR3 sequence reads: CASKTGQGTDTQYF. CDR3 sequence (DNA): TGTGCCAGCAAAACCGGGCAGGGAACAGATACGCAGTATTTT.

The chain links TRBV10-1 to TRBJ1-2, with 8 bases fitting TRBD1. From germline, CDR1 is WNHNN and CDR2 SYGVQD (reference sequence). V lost 6 bases to trimming and J lost 5 bases; unmatched junction nucleotides: 5. The CDR3 loop spans 13 amino acids. The CDR3 DNA reads TGCGCCAGCAGCCCCGGGACAGGTTATGGCTACACCTTC. This codes for CASSPGTGYGYTF.

In DNA, the CDR3 is TGTGCCAGTAGCCTGACTAGCGGGCACTACAATGAGCAGTTCTTC. Protein product: CASSLTSGHYNEQFF. The genes are TRBV19 and TRBJ2-1; 10 nucleotides match TRBD2. Germline trimming cut 6 bases from V and 3 bases from J; bases unmatched to any gene: 5. Germline CDR1 reads LNHDA; CDR2 reads SQIVND (reference sequence). This CDR3 contains 15 residues.

The gene calls are TRBV7-2 and TRBJ2-7; D is possibly TRBD1 (6 bases). The CDR3 consists of 13 residues. The germline V and J ends were trimmed by 2 bases and 5 bases, with 10 bases remaining between them. In germline, CDR1 is SGHTA, CDR2 FQGNSA. As DNA, the CDR3 is TGTGCCAGCAGCTTAACAGGGTGGCACGAGCAGTACTTC. Protein sequence: CASSLTGWHEQYF.

The chain links TRBV5-5 to TRBJ1-4; D unclear. CDR1 is SGHKS, CDR2 YYEKEE, per germline (reference sequence). This CDR3 comprises 15 residues. V was clipped by 5 bases and J by 5 bases, with 16 bases between them. CDR3 nucleotide sequence: TGTGCCAGCAGGCGCACGCTGGGCGGAAATGAAAAACTGTTTTTT. Its protein is CASRRTLGGNEKLFF. Complete variable domain (other parts from reference TRBV5-5 and TRBJ1-4): DAGVTQSPTHLIKTRGQQVTLRCSPISGHKSVSWYQQVLGQGPQFIFQYYEKEERGRGNFPDRFSARQFPNYSSELNVNALLLGDSALYLCASRRTLGGNEKLFFGSGTQLSVL.